This TCR beta chain appears in the sequencing data of a study of tumor-infiltrating lymphocytes in primary liver carcinoma. Looking at the study overall: Both sexes were represented among patients, who were 30 to 69 years old. Yields of productive TCRbeta reads ranged from roughly 3.5 to 7.13 million per sample and were similar across tissue types.

With a constant-region primer, TCR beta cDNA was made from about 0.5 ug of total RNA. Generation of the TCR beta libraries relied on three nested multiplex PCR rounds using slightly modified ARM-PCR. TRBV1-TRBV30 forward primers and a C-beta reverse primer were used in the first two PCR rounds, which each ran for about 11 cycles. In TCRdb, the multiplex PCR reads were re-called with MiXCR into one record per CDR3 protein. The sample has 300,000 to 400,000 distinct CDR3 sequences, around 60% seen once. Per germline, CDR1 MGHRA and CDR2 YSYEKL. The CDR3 consists of 14 residues. V lost 0 bases, J lost 9 bases, and 12 bases lay in between. This clonotype was recorded many times. As yet, its antigen is unknown. General study findings and limits: Comparison of CD4+ and CD8+ repertoires was precluded by bulk unsorted samples.

Germline DNA was extracted too, while blood RNA derived from unsorted whole blood. Collection of roughly 3.7 milliliters of peripheral blood took place before surgery. The chain recombines TRBV4-1 with TRBJ2-1; D is unclear. The receptor was derived from a man in his forties or fifties with primary liver carcinoma and hepatitis B virus infection. Specimen: peripheral blood. The chain's CDR3 is CASSQDIESAEQFF. CDR3 bases: TGCGCCAGCAGCCAAGATATAGAGAGTGCTGAGCAGTTCTTC.